This TCR beta chain derives from a study of control samples from healthy donors and cancer patients. Germline values: CDR1 LNHDA, CDR2 SQIVND (reference sequence). Trimming cost V 3 bases and J 1 base, with 6 bases left between them. The CDR3 loop spans 13 amino acids. Sequencing used immunoSEQ multiplex PCR; TCRdb keeps in-frame clones, though not all of them. This sample has about 130,000 clones; approximately 92% occur once, and the top ten carry approximately 0.58%. Sequenced input: PBMCs. The J gene is TRBJ1-1, the V gene TRBV19; D gene unclear. The sequence was collected from a man older than 75 with head and neck cancer. The CDR3 loop is CASSIAANTEAFF. Written as DNA, the CDR3 is TGTGCCAGTAGTATTGCGGCGAACACTGAAGCTTTCTTT.